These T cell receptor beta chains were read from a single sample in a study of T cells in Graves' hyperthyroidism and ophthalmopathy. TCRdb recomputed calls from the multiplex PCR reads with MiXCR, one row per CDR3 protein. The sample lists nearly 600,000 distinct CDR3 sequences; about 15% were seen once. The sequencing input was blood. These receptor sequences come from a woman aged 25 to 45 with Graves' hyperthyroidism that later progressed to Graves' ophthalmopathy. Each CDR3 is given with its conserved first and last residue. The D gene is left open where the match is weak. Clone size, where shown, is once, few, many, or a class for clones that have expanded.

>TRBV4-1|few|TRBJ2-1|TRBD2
CATSLAGRYGEQFF
TGCGCCACTTCACTAGCGGGAAGGTATGGTGAGCAGTTCTTC
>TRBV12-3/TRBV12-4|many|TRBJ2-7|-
CASRPGTSSEEQYF
TGTGCCAGCAGACCCGGGACCAGCAGTGAGGAGCAGTACTTC
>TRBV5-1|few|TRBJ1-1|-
CASSPVVRGEAFF
TGCGCCAGCAGCCCGGTGGTGAGGGGTGAAGCTTTCTTT
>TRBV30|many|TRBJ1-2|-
CAWSVIQGGYTF
TGTGCCTGGAGTGTAATCCAAGGGGGCTACACCTTC
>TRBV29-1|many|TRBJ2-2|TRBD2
CSGQGRREGRELFF
TGCAGCGGGCAGGGTCGACGGGAGGGGAGGGAGCTGTTTTTT
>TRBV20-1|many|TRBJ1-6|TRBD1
CSAYRGNSPLHF
TGCAGTGCCTACAGGGGCAATTCACCCCTCCACTTT
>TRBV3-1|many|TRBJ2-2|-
CASSQVGLGSRRGSGELFF
TGTGCCAGCAGCCAAGTTGGATTAGGCAGCCGACGGGGGAGCGGGGAGCTGTTTTTT
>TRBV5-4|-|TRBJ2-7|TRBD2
CASSPGGLAGLGSYEQYF
TGTGCCAGCAGCCCGGGGGGACTAGCGGGATTGGGGTCCTACGAGCAGTACTTC
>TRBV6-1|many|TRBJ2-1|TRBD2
CASNPTGPSGLGYNEQFF
TGTGCCAGCAACCCAACTGGGCCTAGCGGGTTAGGGTACAATGAGCAGTTCTTC
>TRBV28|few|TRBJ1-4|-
CASSFGDPLFF
TGTGCCAGCAGTTTCGGGGACCCACTGTTTTTT
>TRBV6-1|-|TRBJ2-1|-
CASGIALVSYNEQFF
TGTGCCAGCGGTATAGCGCTTGTCTCCTACAATGAGCAGTTCTTC
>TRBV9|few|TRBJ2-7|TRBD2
CASSEDGGGPYEQYF
TGTGCCAGCAGCGAGGACGGGGGGGGGCCCTACGAGCAGTACTTC
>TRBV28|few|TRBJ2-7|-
CASSSTASYEQYF
TGTGCCAGCAGTTCTACGGCCTCCTACGAGCAGTACTTC
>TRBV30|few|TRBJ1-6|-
CAWQVGAGRSPLHF
TGTGCCTGGCAGGTGGGGGCAGGAAGATCACCCCTCCACTTT
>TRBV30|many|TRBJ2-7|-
CAWSRGSYEQYF
TGTGCCTGGAGCAGGGGCTCCTACGAGCAGTACTTC
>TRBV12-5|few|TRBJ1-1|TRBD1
CASGPRDRSRTEAFF
TGTGCTAGTGGTCCTAGGGACAGGTCTAGGACTGAAGCTTTCTTT
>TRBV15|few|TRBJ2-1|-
CATSRDSSSYNEQFF
TGTGCCACCAGCAGAGATTCCAGCTCCTACAATGAGCAGTTCTTC
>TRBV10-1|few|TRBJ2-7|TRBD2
CASSEAGNDEQYF
TGCGCCAGCAGTGAAGCGGGGAACGACGAGCAGTACTTC
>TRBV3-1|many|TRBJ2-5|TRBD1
CASSPYRGTQYF
TGTGCCAGCAGCCCATACAGGGGCACACAGTACTTC
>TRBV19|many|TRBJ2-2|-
CASSAPGGANTGELFF
TGTGCCAGTAGCGCCCCTGGCGGGGCGAACACCGGGGAGCTGTTTTTT
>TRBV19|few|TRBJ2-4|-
CASTIKGAKNIQYF
TGTGCCAGTACCATTAAGGGAGCTAAAAACATTCAGTACTTC
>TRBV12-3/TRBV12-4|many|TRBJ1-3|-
CASSQRLSGNTIYF
TGTGCCAGCAGCCAGCGACTCTCTGGAAACACCATATATTTT
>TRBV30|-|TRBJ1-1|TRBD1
CAWSPPGTGGLNTEAFF
TGTGCCTGGAGCCCGCCTGGGACAGGGGGGCTGAACACTGAAGCTTTCTTT
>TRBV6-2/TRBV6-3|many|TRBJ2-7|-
CASSYTGAGEQYF
TGTGCCAGCAGTTACACCGGGGCAGGCGAGCAGTACTTC
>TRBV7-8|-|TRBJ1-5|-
CASSLEGPHSNQPQHF
TGTGCCAGCAGCTTAGAGGGACCGCATAGCAATCAGCCCCAGCATTTT
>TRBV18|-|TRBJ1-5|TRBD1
CASSQGVTDNQPQHF
TGTGCCAGCTCCCAGGGGGTTACAGACAATCAGCCCCAGCATTTT
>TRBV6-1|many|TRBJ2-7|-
CASSEALARVGSEQYF
TGTGCCAGCAGTGAAGCCCTTGCCAGGGTGGGTAGCGAGCAGTACTTC
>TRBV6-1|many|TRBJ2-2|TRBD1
CASSTGGAGELFF
TGTGCCAGCAGCACAGGGGGTGCCGGGGAGCTGTTTTTT
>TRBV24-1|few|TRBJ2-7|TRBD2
CATSGDSILAGGRHEQYF
TGTGCCACCAGTGGCGATAGTATTCTAGCGGGAGGTCGTCACGAGCAGTACTTC